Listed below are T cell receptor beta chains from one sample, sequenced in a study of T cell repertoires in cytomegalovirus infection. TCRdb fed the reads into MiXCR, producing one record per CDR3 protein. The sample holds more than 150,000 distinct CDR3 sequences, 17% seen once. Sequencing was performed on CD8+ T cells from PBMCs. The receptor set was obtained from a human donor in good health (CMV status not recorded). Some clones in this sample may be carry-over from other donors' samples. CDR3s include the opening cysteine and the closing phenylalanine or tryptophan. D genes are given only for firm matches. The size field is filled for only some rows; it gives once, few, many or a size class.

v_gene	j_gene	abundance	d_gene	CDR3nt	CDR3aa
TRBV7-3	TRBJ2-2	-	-	TGTGCCAGCAGCTTAGATCCACGGGGGTCGAACACCGGGGAGCTGTTTTTT	CASSLDPRGSNTGELFF
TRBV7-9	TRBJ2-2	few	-	TGTGCCAGCTTGCCACTCGGCCATAGTGGTACCGGGGAGCTGTTTTTT	CASLPLGHSGTGELFF
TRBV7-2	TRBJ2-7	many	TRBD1	TGTGCCAGCAGCTTAGCAGGACAGGGTAACTACGAGCAGTACTTC	CASSLAGQGNYEQYF
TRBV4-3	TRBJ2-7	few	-	TGCGCCAGCAGCCAAGAAGAGGGCACTCCAGGCGAGCAGTACTTC	CASSQEEGTPGEQYF
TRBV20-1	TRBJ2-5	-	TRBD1	TGCAGTGCTAAAAACGGACAGGGTGAAGAGACCCAGTACTTC	CSAKNGQGEETQYF
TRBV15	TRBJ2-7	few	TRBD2	TGTGCCACCAGCCGCACGGGGGGGAACTACGAGCAGTACTTC	CATSRTGGNYEQYF
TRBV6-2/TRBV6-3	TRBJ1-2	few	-	TGTGCCAGCACCCCGGACGGGAACTATGGCTACACCTTC	CASTPDGNYGYTF
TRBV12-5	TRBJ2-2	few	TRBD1	TGTGCTAGTGGCCAAACCGACAGGGGGCTAAACGTGGACACCGGGGAGCTGTTTTTT	CASGQTDRGLNVDTGELFF
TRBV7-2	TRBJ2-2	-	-	TGTGCCAGCAGCTTCACGTTAGGGGGACACCGAGGATGGGGCGGGGAGCTGTTTTTT	CASSFTLGGHRGWGGELFF
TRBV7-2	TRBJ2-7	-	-	TGTGCCAGCAGCTCCGGGCCTCAAAACTACGAGCAGTACTTC	CASSSGPQNYEQYF
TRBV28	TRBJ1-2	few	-	TGTGCCAGCAGTTATCCGTCCCGGAGCTATGGCTACACCTTC	CASSYPSRSYGYTF
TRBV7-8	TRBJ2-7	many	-	TGTGCCAGTCTCTCGGGGGTCCTTAAAGACGAGCAGTACTTC	CASLSGVLKDEQYF
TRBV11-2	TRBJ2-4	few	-	TGTGCCAGCAGCCCCTCTCAAAACATTCAGTACTTC	CASSPSQNIQYF
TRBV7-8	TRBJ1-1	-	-	TGTGCCAGCAGCCCTGAACCCTTTGGGGGCACTGAAGCTTTCTTT	CASSPEPFGGTEAFF
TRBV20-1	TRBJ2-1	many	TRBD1	TGCAGTGCTGCCGGACAGGGGGGCCCGGTGGAGTTCTTC	CSAAGQGGPVEFF
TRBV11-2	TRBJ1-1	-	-	TGTGCCAGCAGCGCCTCTTTTATAACTGAAGCTTTCTTT	CASSASFITEAFF
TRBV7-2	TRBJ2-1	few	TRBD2	TGTGCCAGCAGCCGAGGGACTAGCGGGGGGGCCTACAATGAGCAGTTCTTC	CASSRGTSGGAYNEQFF